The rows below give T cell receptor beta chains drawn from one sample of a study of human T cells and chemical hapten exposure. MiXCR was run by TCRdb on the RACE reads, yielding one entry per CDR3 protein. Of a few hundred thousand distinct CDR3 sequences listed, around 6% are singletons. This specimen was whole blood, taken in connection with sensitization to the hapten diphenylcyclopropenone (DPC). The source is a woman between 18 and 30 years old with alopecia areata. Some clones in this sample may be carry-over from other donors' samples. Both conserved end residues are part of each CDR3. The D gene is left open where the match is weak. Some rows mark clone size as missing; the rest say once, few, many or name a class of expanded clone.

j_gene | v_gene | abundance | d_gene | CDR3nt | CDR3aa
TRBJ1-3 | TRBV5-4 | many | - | TGTGCCAGCAGCGACTACAGGGCTGGAAACACCATATATTTT | CASSDYRAGNTIYF
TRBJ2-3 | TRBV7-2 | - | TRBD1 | TGTGCCAGCAGCTTACAAAGACAGGGGTCAGATACGCAGTATTTT | CASSLQRQGSDTQYF
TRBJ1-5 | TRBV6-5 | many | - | TGTGCCAGCAGTCGGGCGGGCAATCAGCCCCAGCATTTT | CASSRAGNQPQHF
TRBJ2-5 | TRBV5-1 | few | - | TGCGCCAGCAGCTTGGGGGTCTTGGGGAACCACCAAGAGACCCAGTACTTC | CASSLGVLGNHQETQYF
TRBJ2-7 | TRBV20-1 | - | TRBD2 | TGCAGTGCTAGTGTTAGCGGGGACTACGAGCAGTACTTC | CSASVSGDYEQYF
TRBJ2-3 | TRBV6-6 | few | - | TGTGCCAGCAGTTCGGACTTCCGCCCCACAGATACGCAGTATTTT | CASSSDFRPTDTQYF
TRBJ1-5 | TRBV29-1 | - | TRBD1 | TGCAGCGTCGCCCAGACAGGGTTTCGTCAGCCCCAGCATTTT | CSVAQTGFRQPQHF
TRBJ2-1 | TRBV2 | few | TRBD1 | TGTGCCAGCAGCCAAACCTTAGGACAGGGCCCTGGGGATGAGCAGTTCTTC | CASSQTLGQGPGDEQFF
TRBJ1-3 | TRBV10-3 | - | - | TGTGCCATCAGTCCCGGGCCTTTTCCTGGAAACACCATATATTTT | CAISPGPFPGNTIYF
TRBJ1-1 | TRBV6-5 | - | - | TGTGCCACCTCGAGAAACACTGAAGCTTTCTTT | CATSRNTEAFF
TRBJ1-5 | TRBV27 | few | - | TGTGCCAGCAGCCGATCAGGGGCCATTTATAGCAATCAGCCCCAGCATTTT | CASSRSGAIYSNQPQHF
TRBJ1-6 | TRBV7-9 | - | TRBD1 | TGTGCCAGCAGCCTTGGTTGGACAGGGAATAATTCACCCCTCCACTTT | CASSLGWTGNNSPLHF
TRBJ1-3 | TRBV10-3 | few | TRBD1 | TGTGCCATCCGTTGGGACAGCTCTGGAAACACCATATATTTT | CAIRWDSSGNTIYF
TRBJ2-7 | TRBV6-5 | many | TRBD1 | TGTGCCAGCAGTACTACCAAAACAGGGGGGTCCTACGAGCAGTACTTC | CASSTTKTGGSYEQYF
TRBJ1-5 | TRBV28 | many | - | TGTGCCAGCAGTTTGGTAAATCAGCCCCAGCATTTT | CASSLVNQPQHF
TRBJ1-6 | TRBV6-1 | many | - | TGTGCCAGCAGTGAAGAAAGAAGGGGAAGATCACCCCTCCACTTT | CASSEERRGRSPLHF
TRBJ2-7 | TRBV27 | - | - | TGTGCCAGCAGTTTATCAGCCCTATACGAGCAGTACTTC | CASSLSALYEQYF
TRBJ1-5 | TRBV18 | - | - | TGTGCCAGCTCACCGGGAAGCGATCCGGGGCCCCAGCATTTT | CASSPGSDPGPQHF
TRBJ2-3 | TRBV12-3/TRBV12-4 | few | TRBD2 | TGTGCCAGCACCGGACTAGCGGGGGGTCTGGCAGATACGCAGTATTTT | CASTGLAGGLADTQYF
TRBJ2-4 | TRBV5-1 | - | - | TGCGCCAGCAGCTCTGGACAGTCGAGGCTGAACATTCAGTACTTC | CASSSGQSRLNIQYF
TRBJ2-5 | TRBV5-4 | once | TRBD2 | TGTGCCAGCAGCTTGGCCGGAGCGGGGGACCAAGAGACCCAGTACTTC | CASSLAGAGDQETQYF
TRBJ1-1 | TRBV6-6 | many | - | TGTGCCAGCAGCCCACAGGTTATAGCTTTCTTT | CASSPQVIAFF
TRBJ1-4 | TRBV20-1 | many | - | TGCAGTGCTAGAGATCAGTCCAGGGCTGGGTTTGGAAAACTGTTTTTT | CSARDQSRAGFGKLFF
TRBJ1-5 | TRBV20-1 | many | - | TGCAGTGCAGCCCAGGACGGCAATCAGCCCCAGCATTTT | CSAAQDGNQPQHF
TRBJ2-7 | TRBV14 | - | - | TGTGCCAGCAGTCCCACAGGATACTCCTACGAGCAGTACTTC | CASSPTGYSYEQYF
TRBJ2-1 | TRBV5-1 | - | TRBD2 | TGCGCCAGCAGCCTCGGACTAGCGGGGGGCACCTACAATGAGCAGTTCTTC | CASSLGLAGGTYNEQFF